These 30 T cell receptor beta chains were sequenced from one sample in a study of beta chain features in type 1 diabetes. Study results and caveats: All four CD4+ subsets of Type 1 diabetes patients contained TCRB CDR3s that were moderately but significantly shorter.

For these receptors, no antigen is known. The investigators reverse transcribed all of the isolated RNA, so they sequenced expressed TCRB transcripts. Measured with immunoSEQ multiplex PCR; TCRdb has only the in-frame clones, and not every one. Of some 660,000 clones in the sample, more than 12% are singletons; the top ten hold less than 0.04%. Sequencing was performed on naive CD4+ T cells from blood. These receptors were taken from a man younger than 35 with type 1 diabetes.

V gene TRBV28 combines with J gene TRBJ2-1; D not certain. The length of the CDR3 is 11 residues. Per the germline V gene, CDR1 is MDHEN and CDR2 is SYDVKM. V was trimmed by 3 bases and J by 8 bases, leaving 5 bases between them. CDR3 sequence (DNA): TGTGCCAGCAGTTTTTTATATGAGCAGTTCTTC. Its translation: CASSFLYEQFF.

V and J are TRBV7-3 and TRBJ1-1; D is unresolved. Looked up from germline, CDR1 is SGHTA and CDR2 is FQGTGA. The CDR3 is 13 amino acids. Deletions cut 4 bases from V and 6 bases from J, with 12 bases between. CDR3 nucleotides: TGTGCCAGCAGCTCATATAACAGTCCTGAAGCTTTCTTT. The encoded protein is CASSSYNSPEAFF.

This chain connects TRBV29-1 to TRBJ1-2; a weak D match, TRBD1 (6 bases). The CDR3 totals 15 residues. Germline CDR1 reads SQVTM; CDR2 reads ANQGSEA. The V end was cut by 1 base, the J end by 4 bases, with 16 bases between. This CDR3 reads CSVEGSRGRVYGYTF. Here the CDR3 DNA reads TGCAGCGTTGAAGGATCTAGGGGGAGAGTCTATGGCTACACCTTC.

The V and J genes are TRBV5-1 and TRBJ1-4; 7 bases map to TRBD1. Losses at the gene ends were 4 bases for V and 8 bases for J; bases not matched to a gene: 11. The CDR3 spans 15 residues. CDR1 and CDR2 from the germline V gene are SGHRS and YFSETQ. CDR3: CASSGGTALGEKLFF. The CDR3 DNA sequence: TGCGCCAGCAGCGGAGGGACAGCCTTAGGGGAAAAACTGTTTTTT.

This chain links TRBV5-1 with TRBJ2-2, with 11 nucleotides matching TRBD2. Germline V gene sequence: CDR1 SGHRS, CDR2 YFSETQ. The CDR3 length is 16 residues. The J segment lost 4 bases and the V segment lost 4 bases, leaving 6 bases of the junction unmatched. The CDR3, as DNA: TGCGCCAGCAGCATCAGACTAGCGGGAATCACCGGGGAGCTGTTTTTT. Encoded protein: CASSIRLAGITGELFF.

This clone occurred a few times. This chain connects TRBV29-1 to TRBJ2-5; the D is unclear. V shed 2 bases and J shed 6 bases, with 4 bases lying between them. Germline V CDR1 and CDR2: SQVTM, ANQGSEA. This CDR3 comprises 10 residues. CDR3: CSVEMQTQYF. In DNA, the CDR3 is TGCAGCGTTGAAATGCAGACCCAGTACTTC. Together with reference TRBV29-1 and TRBJ2-5, the CDR3 gives the full variable domain: SAVISQKPSRDICQRGTSLTIQCQVDSQVTMMFWYRQQPGQSLTLIATANQGSEATYESGFVIDKFPISRPNLTFSTLTVSNMSPEDSSIYLCSVEMQTQYFGPGTRLLVL.

The chain couples TRBV29-1 to TRBJ2-5; D not resolved. This CDR3 contains 11 residues. Trimming shortened V by 2 bases and J by 4 bases, and 5 bases separated the two germline ends. The V gene's germline CDR1 is SQVTM and CDR2 ANQGSEA. CDR3 DNA sequence: TGCAGCGTTGAACCCCCAGAGACCCAGTACTTC. This gives the protein CSVEPPETQYF.

This clone was observed a few times. The rearrangement uses TRBV2 and TRBJ1-2; TRBD1 might be the D (5 bases). From germline, CDR1 is SNHLY and CDR2 FYNNEI. The CDR3 is 13 amino acids. Trimming shortened V by 6 bases and J by 4 bases, and 12 bases separated the two germline ends. The chain's CDR3 is CASRRGLVYGYTF. CDR3 nucleotide sequence: TGTGCCAGCAGACGGGGACTGGTCTATGGCTACACCTTC.

The V gene is TRBV5-6, the J gene TRBJ1-2, with 7 nucleotides matching TRBD1. J gave up 7 bases and V 3 bases, and 12 bases lay outside the gene matches. The germline V gene encodes CDR1 SGHDT and CDR2 YYEEEE. The CDR3 sequence is 15 residues long. CDR3 sequence: CASSYMTGITPGYTF. The CDR3, as DNA: TGTGCCAGCAGCTACATGACAGGGATTACTCCTGGCTACACCTTC.

This clone appeared a few times. The genes are TRBV7-2 and TRBJ2-4; 8 bases agree with TRBD2. This CDR3 has 14 residues. V dropped 5 bases and J dropped 7; count of bases not matched to a gene: 7. CDR1 and CDR2 (germline): SGHTA, FQGNSA. CDR3 in DNA: TGTGCCAGCAGCCCGAGTCGGGAGGGCAACATTCAGTACTTC. As protein: CASSPSREGNIQYF.

The chain is built from TRBV19 and TRBJ2-1, with D possibly matching TRBD2 (6 bases). V was shortened by 7 bases and J by 5 bases, with 15 bases between the two germline ends. Germline V lookup: CDR1 LNHDA, CDR2 SQIVND (reference sequence). The CDR3 is 14 residues long. This CDR3 is CASNGGVTHNEQFF. CDR3 sequence (DNA): TGTGCCAGTAATGGAGGGGTAACCCACAATGAGCAGTTCTTC.

This clone was counted between two and nine times. The chain joins TRBV14 to TRBJ2-5; D may be TRBD1 (6 bases). Trimming shortened V by 4 bases and J by 5 bases, and 14 bases separated the two germline ends. The length of the CDR3 is 14 residues. Per the germline V gene, CDR1 is SGHDN and CDR2 is FVKESK. The CDR3 region is CASSRRTDGETQYF. For the CDR3, the DNA is TGTGCCAGCAGCCGCCGGACAGACGGGGAGACCCAGTACTTC.

In its sample, this clone was seen a few times. The chain carries TRBV6-5 and TRBJ2-3; D tentatively fits TRBD1 or TRBD2 (5 bases each). The CDR3 has 15 residues. V was trimmed by 2 bases and J by 1 base, leaving 10 bases between them. CDR1 MNHEY and CDR2 SVGAGI come from the germline V gene. CDR3 region: CASSYRGAGTDTQYF. Written as DNA, the CDR3 is TGTGCCAGCAGTTACAGGGGAGCGGGCACAGATACGCAGTATTTT.

The gene calls are TRBV7-2 and TRBJ2-7; 8 positions agree with TRBD2. After removal of 2 bases from V and 0 bases from J, the junction contained 12 bases not matched to a gene. The length of the CDR3 is 18 residues. Germline CDR1 and CDR2: SGHTA and FQGNSA. CDR3 sequence reads: CASSLSPLAGLSSYEQYF. CDR3 bases: TGTGCCAGCAGCTTAAGTCCCCTAGCGGGCTTGAGCTCCTACGAGCAGTACTTC.

Worth noting for this clone: With only one base between it and a far larger clone, this is likely a read error. The chain is built from TRBV7-9 and TRBJ2-1; D is uncertain. Per the germline V gene, CDR1 is SEHNR and CDR2 is FQNEAQ (reference sequence). Trimming stripped 3 bases from V and 5 bases from J, with 2 bases between. CDR3 length: 11 residues. CDR3 sequence: CASSFHNEQFF. The CDR3 nucleotides are TGTGCCAGCAGCTTCCACAATGAGCAGTTCTTC.

This clone was detected only a few times. CDR3 nucleotides: TGTGCCAGCAGCCGCTGGGCCAGCGCTCAAGAGACCCAGTACTTC. Translated: CASSRWASAQETQYF. The chain is built from TRBV18 and TRBJ2-5; D gene uncertain. This CDR3 is 15 amino acids long. Germline V lookup: CDR1 KGHSH, CDR2 LQKENI. V was trimmed by 8 bases and J by 2 bases, leaving 18 bases between them.

This clone was picked up a small number of times. This chain uses TRBV5-6 with TRBJ2-5, with D perhaps TRBD1 (6 bases). The CDR3 extends over 14 amino acids. Germline lookup yields CDR1 SGHDT and CDR2 YYEEEE. With 4 bases removed from V and 0 bases from J, the gap between germline ends came to 10 bases. CDR3 loop: CASSLGTHQETQYF. CDR3 in DNA: TGTGCCAGCAGCCTAGGGACACACCAAGAGACCCAGTACTTC.

V usage is TRBV6-5 and J usage is TRBJ2-7, with TRBD2 matching over 12 bases. V lost 6 bases and J lost 3; bases outside the gene matches: 6. This CDR3 has 15 amino acids. Per germline, CDR1 MNHEY and CDR2 SVGAGI. The CDR3 is CASSQGLAGYYEQYF. CDR3 coding DNA: TGTGCCAGCAGCCAGGGACTAGCGGGCTACTACGAGCAGTACTTC.

The rearrangement uses TRBV7-3 and TRBJ2-3, with D uncertain. Germline CDR1 is SGHTA and CDR2 is FQGTGA. Trimming shortened V by 5 bases and J by 6 bases, and 15 bases separated the two germline ends. The CDR3 has 14 residues. CDR3 protein: CASSPYMAMDTQYF. CDR3 coding DNA: TGTGCCAGCAGCCCCTACATGGCTATGGATACGCAGTATTTT.

The rearrangement uses TRBV7-2 and TRBJ1-2; D is uncertain. V gave up 0 bases and J gave up 8 bases, with 13 bases separating them. CDR3 length: 14 amino acids. CDR1 SGHTA and CDR2 FQGNSA come from the germline V gene. The DNA of the CDR3 is TGTGCCAGCAGCTTAGCAACGGAGTCCAGGGGCTACACCTTC. It yields the protein CASSLATESRGYTF.

This clone appeared a single time. The rearrangement joins TRBV11-2 to TRBJ2-5; no reliable D call. The CDR3 runs 14 residues. The V end was cut by 7 bases, the J end by 4 bases, with 16 bases between. Germline values: CDR1 SGHAT, CDR2 FQNNGV. The CDR3 DNA is TGTGCCAGCATCCCCACTCCGGGCATAGAGACCCAGTACTTC. Its translation: CASIPTPGIETQYF.

This clone has only a few counts. The CDR3 DNA follows: TGTGCCAGCAGTGAACCCCGACAGGGGGACACTGAAGCTTTCTTT. Its translation is CASSEPRQGDTEAFF. The chain has TRBV25-1 and TRBJ1-1, with TRBD1 matching over 9 bases. Germline V gene lookup returns CDR1 MGHDK and CDR2 SYGVNS. V shed 2 bases and J 3 bases; nucleotides not matched to a gene: 4. This CDR3 spans 15 amino acids.

The chain employs TRBV2 and TRBJ1-2; 8 nucleotides match TRBD1. Germline V gives CDR1 SNHLY, CDR2 FYNNEI. The CDR3 is 14 amino acids. The V gene end was trimmed by 7 bases and the J gene end by 4 bases; junction bases not matched to a gene: 8. For the CDR3, the DNA is TGTGCCAGCACCCGGACAGGGACGACCTATGGCTACACCTTC. It is translated as CASTRTGTTYGYTF.

This clone was counted at least ten times. The chain recombines TRBV21-1 with TRBJ2-7; the table's TRBD1 call for D was not verified on the DNA. TRBV21-1 is noted as a pseudogene. CDR3 length equals 11 residues. CDR3 DNA sequence: TGTGCCAGCAGCAAAGGACAGGGGCAGTACTTC. Its translation is CASSKGQGQYF.

This clone was counted between two and nine times. This rearrangement joins TRBV4-2 to TRBJ2-6, with TRBD2 as a possible D gene (7 bases). Germline CDR1 and CDR2: LGHNA and YNFKEQ. Trimming removed 0 bases at V and 0 bases at J, with 24 bases between. There are 22 residues in the CDR3. Here the CDR3 DNA reads TGTGCCAGCAGCCAAGAGGTAGTGAGTAAGGCGGGGGCGATCTCTGGGGCCAACGTCCTGACTTTC. This encodes CASSQEVVSKAGAISGANVLTF.

This clone was found a few times. The chain recombines TRBV5-1 with TRBJ1-2; D is possibly TRBD1 (5 bases). Germline V gives CDR1 SGHRS, CDR2 YFSETQ. The CDR3 length is 13 residues. V shed 1 base and J shed 6 bases, with 10 bases lying between them. The CDR3 here is CASSLQGTDGYTF. As DNA, the CDR3 is TGCGCCAGCAGCTTGCAGGGTACGGATGGCTACACCTTC.

A few counts support this clone. The V gene is TRBV6-5, the J gene TRBJ2-7; TRBD1 matches at 7 bases. Per the germline V gene, CDR1 is MNHEY and CDR2 is SVGAGI. This CDR3 contains 15 residues. Trimming at V came to 2 bases and at J to 1 base, leaving 5 bases not matched to a gene. The CDR3 loop reads CASSYKDRHSYEQYF. In nucleotides, the CDR3 is TGTGCCAGCAGTTACAAGGACAGGCATTCCTACGAGCAGTACTTC.

J is TRBJ2-3 and V is TRBV19, with a tentative D call TRBD2 (5 bases). The ends were cut back, 6 bases at V and 5 bases at J, with 9 bases in the middle. Germline CDR1 reads LNHDA; CDR2 reads SQIVND (reference sequence). The CDR3 loop spans 12 amino acids. CDR3 coding DNA: TGTGCCAGTAGCTCGGCGGGAGATACGCAGTATTTT. Its translation: CASSSAGDTQYF.

The table lists this clone with a few counts. CDR3 protein: CASSEAESVNEKLFF. Written as DNA, the CDR3 is TGTGCCAGCAGTGAAGCTGAGTCAGTTAATGAAAAACTGTTTTTT. The V gene is TRBV2, the J gene TRBJ1-4; D not certain. V shed 0 bases and J shed 4 bases, with 9 bases lying between them. CDR3 size: 15 residues. CDR1 is SNHLY and CDR2 is FYNNEI in the germline V gene. The entire variable domain, with the rest obtained from reference TRBV2 and TRBJ1-4, is as follows: EPEVTQTPSHQVTQMGQEVILRCVPISNHLYFYWYRQILGQKVEFLVSFYNNEISEKSEIFDDQFSVERPDGSNFTLKIRSTKLEDSAMYFCASSEAESVNEKLFFGSGTQLSVL.

In this sample, this clone turned up a few times. An end of the junction differs from the germline gene, which may be a read error. The rearrangement joins TRBV11-1 to TRBJ1-1, with D unclear. The CDR3 has 13 amino acids. The germline V gene encodes CDR1 SGHAT and CDR2 FQDESV (reference sequence). The CDR3 DNA follows: TGTGCCAGCAGTTTAGACGTGAACACTGAAGCTTTCTTT. It is translated as CASSLDVNTEAFF.